This T cell receptor beta chain was sequenced during a study of cytomegalovirus exposure and HLA in healthy donors. Each donor was nominally healthy when sampled (though unrecorded immune exposures were likely). The PCR was carried out with 60 Vbeta primers and 13 Jbeta primers. The protocol was immunoSEQ multiplex PCR, while the TCRdb copy is restricted to in-frame clones and leaves out a portion. This table has 200,000 to 250,000 clones, roughly 73% appearing once. The CDR3 runs to 15 residues. Between the trimmed V and J ends, which lost 2 bases and 0 bases, there was a span of 10 bases. Germline values: CDR1 MNHNY, CDR2 SVGAGI (reference sequence).

The rearrangement joins TRBV6-6 to TRBJ1-1, with D tentatively TRBD1 (6 bases). Sequencing was carried out using PBMCs. The origin of this receptor is a boy aged 5-17 years in good health and CMV-seronegative. CDR3 sequence: CASSYGGAMNTEAFF. CDR3 nucleotide sequence: TGTGCCAGCAGTTACGGGGGCGCGATGAACACTGAAGCTTTCTTT.